This entry describes one TCR beta chain. A single record per CDR3 protein comes from TCRdb applying MiXCR to the 5' RACE reads. Here the sample spans roughly 80,000 distinct CDR3 sequences, approximately 8% being singletons. Time point of the sample: sample taken at primary tumor resection. The record originates from a study of spatial heterogeneity in lung cancer. CDR1 is SQVTM and CDR2 is ANQGSEA in the germline V gene. This CDR3 has 12 residues. V was cut by 6 bases and J by 0 bases, with 9 bases left in between. This receptor was obtained from a male donor with early-stage non-small cell lung cancer. The sample in question was PBMCs, obtained at surgery. The chain employs TRBV29-1 and TRBJ2-7; D remains unclear. The CDR3, as DNA: TGCAGCGTACGACTGAGCTCCTACGAGCAGTACTTC. Translation: CSVRLSSYEQYF.